This T cell receptor beta chain was profiled in a study of pediatric ulcerative colitis. In the study overall: Most patients had pancolitis, and two had left-sided colitis.

Study conclusions and caveats: All ulcerative colitis patients, but no controls, carried a couple of rectal clonotypes. A couple of patients had blood samples with substantially reduced template counts.

The method was immunoSEQ multiplex PCR; TCRdb's version includes in-frame clones alone and lacks a portion of them. Of about 36,000 clones in the sample, roughly 83% were seen once. Concerning this clone itself: What it binds is not known.

V lost 1 base and J lost 7; bases outside the gene matches: 6. From germline, CDR1 is SGHNT and CDR2 YYREEE (reference sequence). There are 16 residues in the CDR3. This sequence was found in a girl aged 10 to 17 with moderate ulcerative colitis. The chain is built from TRBV5-4 and TRBJ2-1; 12 positions match TRBD2. The sequenced sample consisted of blood. The CDR3 here is CASSLPLAGGKNEQFF. The CDR3 DNA follows: TGTGCCAGCAGCTTGCCTCTAGCGGGAGGGAAGAATGAGCAGTTCTTC.